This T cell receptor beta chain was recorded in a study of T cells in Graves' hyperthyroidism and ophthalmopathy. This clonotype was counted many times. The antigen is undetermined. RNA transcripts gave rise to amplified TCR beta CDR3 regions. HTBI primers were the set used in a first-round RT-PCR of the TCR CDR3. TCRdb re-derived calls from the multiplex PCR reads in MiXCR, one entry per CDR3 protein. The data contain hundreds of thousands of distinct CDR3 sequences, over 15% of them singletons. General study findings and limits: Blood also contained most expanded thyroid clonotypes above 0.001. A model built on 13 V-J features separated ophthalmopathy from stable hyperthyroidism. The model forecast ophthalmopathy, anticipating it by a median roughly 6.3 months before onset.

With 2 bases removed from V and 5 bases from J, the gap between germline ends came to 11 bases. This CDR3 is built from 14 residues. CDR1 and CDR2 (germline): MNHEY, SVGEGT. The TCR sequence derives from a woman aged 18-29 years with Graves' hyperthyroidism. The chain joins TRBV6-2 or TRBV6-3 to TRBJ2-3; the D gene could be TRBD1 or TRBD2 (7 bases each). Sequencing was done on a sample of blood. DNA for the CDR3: TGTGCCAGCAGTTACCGCAGGGGGGGAGATACGCAGTATTTT. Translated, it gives CASSYRRGGDTQYF.